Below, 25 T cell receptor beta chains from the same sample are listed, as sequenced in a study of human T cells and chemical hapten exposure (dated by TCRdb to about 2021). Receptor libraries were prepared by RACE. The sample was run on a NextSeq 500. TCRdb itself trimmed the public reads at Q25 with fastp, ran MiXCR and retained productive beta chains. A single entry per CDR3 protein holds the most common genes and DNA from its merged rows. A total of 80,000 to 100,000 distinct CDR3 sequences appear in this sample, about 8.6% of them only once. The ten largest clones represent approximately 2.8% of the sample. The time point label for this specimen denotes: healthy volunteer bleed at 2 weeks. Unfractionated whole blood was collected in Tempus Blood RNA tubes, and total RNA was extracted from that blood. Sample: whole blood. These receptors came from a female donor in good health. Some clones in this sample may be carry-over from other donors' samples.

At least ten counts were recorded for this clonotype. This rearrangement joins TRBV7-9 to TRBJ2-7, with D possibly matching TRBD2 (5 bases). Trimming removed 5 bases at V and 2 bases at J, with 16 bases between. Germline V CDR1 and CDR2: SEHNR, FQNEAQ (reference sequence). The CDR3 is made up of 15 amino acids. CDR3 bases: TGTGCCAGCAGCCCCGCGTCGGTAGCGCCCTACGAGCAGTACTTC. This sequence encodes CASSPASVAPYEQYF.

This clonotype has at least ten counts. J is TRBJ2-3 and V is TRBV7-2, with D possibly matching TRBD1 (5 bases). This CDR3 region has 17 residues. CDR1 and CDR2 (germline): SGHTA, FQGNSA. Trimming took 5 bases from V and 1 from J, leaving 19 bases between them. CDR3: CASSPDRAKQGTDTQYF. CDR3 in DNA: TGTGCCAGCAGCCCCGACCGGGCTAAACAGGGCACAGATACGCAGTATTTT.

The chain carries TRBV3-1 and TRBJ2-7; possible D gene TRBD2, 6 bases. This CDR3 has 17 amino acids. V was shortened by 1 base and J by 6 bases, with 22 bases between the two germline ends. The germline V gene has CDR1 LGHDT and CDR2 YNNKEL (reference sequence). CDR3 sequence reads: CASSQVSKAGPISEQYF. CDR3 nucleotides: TGTGCCAGCAGCCAAGTCTCTAAGGCGGGACCTATTTCCGAGCAGTACTTC.

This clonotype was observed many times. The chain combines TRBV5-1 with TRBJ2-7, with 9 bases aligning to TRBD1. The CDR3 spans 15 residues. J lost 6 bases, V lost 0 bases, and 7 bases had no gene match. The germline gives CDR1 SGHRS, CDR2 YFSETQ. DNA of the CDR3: TGCGCCAGCAGCTTGGTCGGGGGACAGGGATTCGAGCAGTACTTC. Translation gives CASSLVGGQGFEQYF.

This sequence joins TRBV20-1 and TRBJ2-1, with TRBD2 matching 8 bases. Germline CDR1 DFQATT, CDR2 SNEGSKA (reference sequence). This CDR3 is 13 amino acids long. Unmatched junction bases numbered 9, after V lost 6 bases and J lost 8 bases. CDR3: CSALTSDDYEQFF. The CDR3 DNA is TGCAGTGCGTTGACTAGCGATGATTATGAGCAGTTCTTC.

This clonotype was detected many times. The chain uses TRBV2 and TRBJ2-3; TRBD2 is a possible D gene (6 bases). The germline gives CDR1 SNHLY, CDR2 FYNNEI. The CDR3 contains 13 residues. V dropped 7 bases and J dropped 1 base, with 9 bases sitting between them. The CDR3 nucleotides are TGTGCCAGCAAGACGGGGGGCACAGATACGCAGTATTTT. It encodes CASKTGGTDTQYF.

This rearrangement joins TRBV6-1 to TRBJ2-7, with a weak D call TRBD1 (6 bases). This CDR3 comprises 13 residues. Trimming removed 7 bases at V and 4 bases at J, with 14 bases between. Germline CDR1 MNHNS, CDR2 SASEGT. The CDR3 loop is CASKLGAAYEQYF. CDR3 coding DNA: TGTGCCAGCAAATTGGGGGCTGCTTACGAGCAGTACTTC.

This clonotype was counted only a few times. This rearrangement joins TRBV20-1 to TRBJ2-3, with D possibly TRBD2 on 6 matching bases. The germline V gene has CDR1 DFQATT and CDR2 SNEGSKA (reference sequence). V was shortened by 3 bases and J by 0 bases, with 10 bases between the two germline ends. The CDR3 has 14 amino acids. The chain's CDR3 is CSASRSGSTDTQYF. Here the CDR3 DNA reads TGCAGTGCTAGTCGGAGCGGGAGCACAGATACGCAGTATTTT.

CDR3 region: CASSPSPGELFF. The CDR3 DNA reads as TGTGCCAGCAGTCCAAGTCCCGGGGAGCTGTTTTTT. This chain links TRBV12-3 or TRBV12-4 with TRBJ2-2; D gene uncertain. This CDR3 region has 12 residues. The V end was cut by 5 bases, the J end by 6 bases, with 7 bases between.

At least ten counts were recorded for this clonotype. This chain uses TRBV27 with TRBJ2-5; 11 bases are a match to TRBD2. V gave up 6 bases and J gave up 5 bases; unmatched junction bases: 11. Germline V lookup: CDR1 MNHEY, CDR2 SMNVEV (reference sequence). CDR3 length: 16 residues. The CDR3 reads CASSNYSGRAPETQYF. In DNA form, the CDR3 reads TGTGCCAGCAGCAATTATAGCGGGAGGGCCCCGGAGACCCAGTACTTC.

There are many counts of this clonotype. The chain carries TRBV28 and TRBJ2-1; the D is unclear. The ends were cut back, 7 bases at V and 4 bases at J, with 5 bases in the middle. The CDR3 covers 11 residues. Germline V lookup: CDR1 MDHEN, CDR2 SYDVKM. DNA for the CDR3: TGTGCCAGCACCCTTTACAATGAGCAGTTCTTC. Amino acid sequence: CASTLYNEQFF.

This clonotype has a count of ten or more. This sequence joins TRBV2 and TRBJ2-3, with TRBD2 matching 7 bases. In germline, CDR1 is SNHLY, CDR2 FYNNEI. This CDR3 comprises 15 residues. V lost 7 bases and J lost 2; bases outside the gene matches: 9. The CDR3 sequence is CASKKGGSATDTQYF. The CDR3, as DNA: TGTGCCAGCAAGAAGGGCGGGAGCGCCACAGATACGCAGTATTTT.

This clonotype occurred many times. DNA of the CDR3: TGTGCCAGCAGCCTGTCGGCGGAGCCGCCCTACAATGAGCAGTTCTTC. This translates into CASSLSAEPPYNEQFF. The rearrangement joins TRBV6-2 or TRBV6-3 to TRBJ2-1, with unresolved D. The ends were cut back, 6 bases at V and 2 bases at J, with 17 bases in the middle. The CDR3 extends over 16 amino acids. Germline V gene data show CDR1 as MNHEY and CDR2 as SVGEGT.

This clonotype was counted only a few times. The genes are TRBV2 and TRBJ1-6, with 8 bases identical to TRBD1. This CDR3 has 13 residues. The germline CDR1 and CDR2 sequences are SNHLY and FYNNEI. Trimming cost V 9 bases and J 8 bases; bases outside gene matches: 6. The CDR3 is CASTGTGDSPLHF. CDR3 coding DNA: TGTGCCAGTACCGGGACAGGCGATTCACCCCTCCACTTT. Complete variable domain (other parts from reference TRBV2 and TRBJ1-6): EPEVTQTPSHQVTQMGQEVILRCVPISNHLYFYWYRQILGQKVEFLVSFYNNEISEKSEIFDDQFSVERPDGSNFTLKIRSTKLEDSAMYFCASTGTGDSPLHFGNGTRLTVT.

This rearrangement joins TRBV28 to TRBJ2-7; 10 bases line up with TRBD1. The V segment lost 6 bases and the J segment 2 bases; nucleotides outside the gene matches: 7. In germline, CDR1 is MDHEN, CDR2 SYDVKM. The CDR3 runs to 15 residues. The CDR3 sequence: CASREPGQGTYEQYF. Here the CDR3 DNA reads TGTGCCAGCAGGGAGCCGGGACAGGGGACCTACGAGCAGTACTTC.

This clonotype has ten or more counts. CDR3 nucleotides: TGTGCCAGCAAAATGGCGGGGGCGGGCCCTTACGAGCAGTACTTC. Protein: CASKMAGAGPYEQYF. The chain couples TRBV27 to TRBJ2-7, with D perhaps matching TRBD2 (7 bases). V lost 7 bases to trimming and J lost 4 bases, with 20 bases between them. CDR1 and CDR2 (germline): MNHEY, SMNVEV (reference sequence). This CDR3 spans 15 amino acids.

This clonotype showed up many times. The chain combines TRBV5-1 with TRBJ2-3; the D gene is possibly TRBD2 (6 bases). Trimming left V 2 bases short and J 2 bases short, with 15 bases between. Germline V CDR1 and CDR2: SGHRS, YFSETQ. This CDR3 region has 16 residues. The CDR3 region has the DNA TGCGCCAGCAGCTTATTTGAGGGAGGCAACACAGATACGCAGTATTTT. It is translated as CASSLFEGGNTDTQYF.

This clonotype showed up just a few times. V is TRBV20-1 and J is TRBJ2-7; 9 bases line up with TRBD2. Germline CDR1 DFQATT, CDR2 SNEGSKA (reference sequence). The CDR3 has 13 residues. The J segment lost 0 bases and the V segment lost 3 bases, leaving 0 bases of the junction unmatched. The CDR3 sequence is CSARTSGSYEQYF. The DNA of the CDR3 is TGCAGTGCTAGGACTAGCGGCTCCTACGAGCAGTACTTC.

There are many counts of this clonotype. Here the CDR3 reads CASSPRLAGGTGELFF. The DNA for the CDR3 is TGTGCCAGCAGTCCAAGACTAGCGGGAGGAACCGGGGAGCTGTTTTTT. The rearrangement joins TRBV12-3 or TRBV12-4 to TRBJ2-2; TRBD2 matches at 13 bases. This CDR3 contains 16 residues. Germline trimming cut 5 bases from V and 5 bases from J; bases unmatched to any gene: 5.

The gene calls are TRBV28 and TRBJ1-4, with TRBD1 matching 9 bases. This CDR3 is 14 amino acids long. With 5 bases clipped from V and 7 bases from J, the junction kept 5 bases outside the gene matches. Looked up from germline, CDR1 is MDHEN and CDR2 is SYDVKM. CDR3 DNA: TGTGCCAGCAGTCGGACAGGGGTACTTGAAAAACTGTTTTTT. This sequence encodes CASSRTGVLEKLFF.

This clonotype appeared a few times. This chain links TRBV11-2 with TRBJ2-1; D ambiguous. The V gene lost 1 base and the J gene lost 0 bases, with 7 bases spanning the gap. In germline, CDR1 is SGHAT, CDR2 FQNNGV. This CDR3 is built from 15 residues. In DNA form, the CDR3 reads TGTGCCAGCAGCTTAGTTATCAGCTCCTACAATGAGCAGTTCTTC. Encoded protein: CASSLVISSYNEQFF.

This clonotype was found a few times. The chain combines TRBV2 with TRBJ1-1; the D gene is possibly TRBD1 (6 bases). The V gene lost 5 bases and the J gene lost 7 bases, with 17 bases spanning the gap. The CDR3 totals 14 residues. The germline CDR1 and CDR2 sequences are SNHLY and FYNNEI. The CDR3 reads CASSPPVQGREAFF. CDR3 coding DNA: TGTGCCAGCAGTCCCCCTGTACAGGGCCGTGAAGCTTTCTTT.

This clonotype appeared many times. This chain's CDR3 is CSALLIVVSGANVLTF. The DNA for the CDR3 is TGCAGTGCTCTCTTGATCGTTGTGTCTGGGGCCAACGTCCTGACTTTC. This chain joins TRBV20-1 and TRBJ2-6; no clear D. The length of the CDR3 is 16 residues. The V end lost 5 bases, the J end lost 1 base, and 15 bases lay between the germline ends. The V gene's germline CDR1 is DFQATT and CDR2 SNEGSKA (reference sequence).

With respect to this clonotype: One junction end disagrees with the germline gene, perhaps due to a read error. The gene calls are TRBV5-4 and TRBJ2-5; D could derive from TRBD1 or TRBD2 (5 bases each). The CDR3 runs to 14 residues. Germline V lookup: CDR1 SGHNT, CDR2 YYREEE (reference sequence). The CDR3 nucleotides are TGTGTCAGCGCGCACCGGGGCCCTCAAGAGACCCAGTACTTC. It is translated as CVSAHRGPQETQYF.

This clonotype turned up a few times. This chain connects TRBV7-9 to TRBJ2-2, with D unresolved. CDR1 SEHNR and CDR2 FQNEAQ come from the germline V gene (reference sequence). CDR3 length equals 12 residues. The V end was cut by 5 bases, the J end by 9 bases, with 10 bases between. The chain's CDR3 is CASSVSLRELFF. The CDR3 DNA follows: TGTGCCAGCAGCGTCAGTTTGAGGGAGCTGTTTTTT.